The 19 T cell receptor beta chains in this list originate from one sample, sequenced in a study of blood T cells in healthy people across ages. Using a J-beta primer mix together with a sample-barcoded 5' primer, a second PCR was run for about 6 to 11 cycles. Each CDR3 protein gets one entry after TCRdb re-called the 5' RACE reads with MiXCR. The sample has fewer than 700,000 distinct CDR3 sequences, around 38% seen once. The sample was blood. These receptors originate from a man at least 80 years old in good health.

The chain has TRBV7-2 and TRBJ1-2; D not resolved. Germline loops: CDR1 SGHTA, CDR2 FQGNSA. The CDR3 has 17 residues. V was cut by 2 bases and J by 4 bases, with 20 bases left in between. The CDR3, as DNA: TGTGCCAGCAGCTTATCGTCGTCGACACGGGGAGGCTATGGCTACACCTTC. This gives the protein CASSLSSSTRGGYGYTF.

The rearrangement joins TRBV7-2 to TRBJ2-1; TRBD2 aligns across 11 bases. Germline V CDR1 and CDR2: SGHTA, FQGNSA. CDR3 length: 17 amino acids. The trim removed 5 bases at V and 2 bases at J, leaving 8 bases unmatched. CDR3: CASSRDQTSGAYNEQFF. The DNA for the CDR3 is TGTGCCAGCAGCCGGGACCAGACTAGCGGGGCCTACAATGAGCAGTTCTTC.

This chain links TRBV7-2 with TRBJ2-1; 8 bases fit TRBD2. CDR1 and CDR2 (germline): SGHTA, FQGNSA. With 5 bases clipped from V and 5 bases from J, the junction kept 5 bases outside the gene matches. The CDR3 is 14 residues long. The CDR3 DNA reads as TGTGCCAGCAGCGTTAGCGGGGACCACAATGAGCAGTTCTTC. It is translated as CASSVSGDHNEQFF.

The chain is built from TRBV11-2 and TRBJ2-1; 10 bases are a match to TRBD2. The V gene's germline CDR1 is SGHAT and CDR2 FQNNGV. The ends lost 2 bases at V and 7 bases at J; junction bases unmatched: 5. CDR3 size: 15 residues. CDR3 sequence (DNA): TGTGCCAGCAGCTTAACTAGCGGGACCGAAAATGAGCAGTTCTTC. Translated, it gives CASSLTSGTENEQFF. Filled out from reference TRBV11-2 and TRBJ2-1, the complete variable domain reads EAGVAQSPRYKIIEKRQSVAFWCNPISGHATLYWYQQILGQGPKLLIQFQNNGVVDDSQLPKDRFSAERLKGVDSTLKIQPAKLEDSAVYLCASSLTSGTENEQFFGPGTRLTVL.

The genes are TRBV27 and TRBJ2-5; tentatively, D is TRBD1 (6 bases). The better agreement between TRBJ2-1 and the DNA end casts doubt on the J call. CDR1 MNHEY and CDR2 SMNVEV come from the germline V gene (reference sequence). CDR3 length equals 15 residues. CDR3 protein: CASSPTGTPGETQFF. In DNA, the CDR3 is TGTGCCAGCAGTCCAACAGGGACCCCCGGGGAGACCCAGTTCTTC.

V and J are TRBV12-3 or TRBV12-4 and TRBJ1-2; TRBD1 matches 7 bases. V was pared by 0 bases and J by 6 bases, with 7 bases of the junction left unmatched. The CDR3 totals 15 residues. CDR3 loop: CASSLAIAQGNGYTF. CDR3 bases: TGTGCCAGCAGTTTAGCGATTGCACAGGGGAATGGCTACACCTTC.

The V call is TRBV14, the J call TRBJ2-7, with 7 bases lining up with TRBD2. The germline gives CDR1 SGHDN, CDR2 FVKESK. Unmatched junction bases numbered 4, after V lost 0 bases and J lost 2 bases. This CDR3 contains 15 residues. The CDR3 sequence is CASSQDPGTTYEQYF. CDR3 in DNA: TGTGCCAGCAGCCAAGACCCCGGGACTACCTACGAGCAGTACTTC.

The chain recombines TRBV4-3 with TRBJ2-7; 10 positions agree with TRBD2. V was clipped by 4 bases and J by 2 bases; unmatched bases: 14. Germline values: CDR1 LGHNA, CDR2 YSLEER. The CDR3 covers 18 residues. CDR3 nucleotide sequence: TGCGCCAGCAGCCGAGCTCGGGTGAGCGGGGGGGAACCCTACGAGCAGTACTTC. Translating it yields CASSRARVSGGEPYEQYF.

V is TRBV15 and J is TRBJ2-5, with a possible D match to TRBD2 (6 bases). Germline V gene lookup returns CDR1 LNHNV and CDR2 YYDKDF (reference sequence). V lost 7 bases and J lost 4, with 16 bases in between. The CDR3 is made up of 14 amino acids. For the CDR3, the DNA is TGTGCCACCACCGCGGGGCAAGCGACAGAGACCCAGTACTTC. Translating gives CATTAGQATETQYF.

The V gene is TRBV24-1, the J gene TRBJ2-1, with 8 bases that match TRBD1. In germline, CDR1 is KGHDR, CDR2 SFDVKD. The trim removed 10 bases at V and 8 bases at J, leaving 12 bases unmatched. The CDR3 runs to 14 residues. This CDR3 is CATSRGRAEDEQFF. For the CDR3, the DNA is TGTGCCACGTCCAGGGGGCGAGCGGAGGATGAGCAGTTCTTC.

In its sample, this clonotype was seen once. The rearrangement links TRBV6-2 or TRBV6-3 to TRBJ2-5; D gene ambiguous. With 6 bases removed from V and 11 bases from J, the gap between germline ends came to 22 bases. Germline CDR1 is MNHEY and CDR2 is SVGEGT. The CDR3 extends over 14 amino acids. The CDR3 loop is CASRPLIAVHEQYF. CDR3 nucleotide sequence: TGTGCCAGCAGGCCCCTCATTGCAGTCCATGAGCAGTACTTC.

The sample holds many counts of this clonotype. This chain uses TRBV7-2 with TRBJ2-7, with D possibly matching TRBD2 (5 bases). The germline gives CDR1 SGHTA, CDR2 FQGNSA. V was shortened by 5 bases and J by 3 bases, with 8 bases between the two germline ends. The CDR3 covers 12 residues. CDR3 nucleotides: TGTGCCAGCAGCACCCGGGGCTACGAGCAGTACTTC. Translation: CASSTRGYEQYF. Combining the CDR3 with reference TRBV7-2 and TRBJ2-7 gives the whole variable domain GAGVSQSPSNKVTEKGKDVELRCDPISGHTALYWYRQSLGQGLEFLIYFQGNSAPDKSGLPSDRFSAERTGGSVSTLTIQRTQQEDSAVYLCASSTRGYEQYFGPGTRLTVT.

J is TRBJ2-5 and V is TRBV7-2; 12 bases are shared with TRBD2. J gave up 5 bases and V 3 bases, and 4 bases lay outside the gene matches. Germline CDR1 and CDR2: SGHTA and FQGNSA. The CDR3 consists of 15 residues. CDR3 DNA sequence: TGTGCCAGCAGCTTGGGGACTAGCGGGTGGGAGACCCAGTACTTC. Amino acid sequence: CASSLGTSGWETQYF.

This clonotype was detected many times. The CDR3 protein is CAWSGLGPYEQYF. The CDR3 nucleotides read TGTGCCTGGAGTGGTCTAGGACCTTACGAGCAGTACTTC. The chain combines TRBV30 with TRBJ2-7; no reliable D call. The ends were cut back, 1 base at V and 4 bases at J, with 11 bases in the middle. The germline V gene encodes CDR1 GTSNPN and CDR2 SVGIG (reference sequence). CDR3 length: 13 residues.

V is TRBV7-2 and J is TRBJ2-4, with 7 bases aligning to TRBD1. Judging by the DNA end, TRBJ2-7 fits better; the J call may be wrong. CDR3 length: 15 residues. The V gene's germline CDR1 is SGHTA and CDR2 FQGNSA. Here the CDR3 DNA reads TGTGCCAGCAGCACCCAGACAGGGATTAACCACGAGCAGTACTTC. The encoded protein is CASSTQTGINHEQYF.

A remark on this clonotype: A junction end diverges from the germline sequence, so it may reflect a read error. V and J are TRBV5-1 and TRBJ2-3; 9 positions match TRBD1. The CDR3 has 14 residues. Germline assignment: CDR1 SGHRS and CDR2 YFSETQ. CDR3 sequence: CDSSLQGALDTQYF. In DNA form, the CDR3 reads TGCGACAGCAGCTTACAGGGGGCATTAGATACGCAGTATTTT.

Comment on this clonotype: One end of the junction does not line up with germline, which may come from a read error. The CDR3 nucleotides read TGTACCAGCAGCCGCCGGAATTCAGAGACCCAGTTCTTC. Its translation is CTSSRRNSETQFF. J is TRBJ2-1 and V is TRBV14; no firm D call. There are 13 residues in the CDR3. Germline-derived CDR1 and CDR2 are SGHDN and FVKESK.

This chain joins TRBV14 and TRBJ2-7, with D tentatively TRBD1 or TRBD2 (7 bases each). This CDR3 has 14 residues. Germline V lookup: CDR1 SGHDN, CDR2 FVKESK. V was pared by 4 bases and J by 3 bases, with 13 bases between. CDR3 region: CASSREGQSYEQYF. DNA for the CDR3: TGTGCCAGCAGCCGGGAGGGACAGAGCTACGAGCAGTACTTC.

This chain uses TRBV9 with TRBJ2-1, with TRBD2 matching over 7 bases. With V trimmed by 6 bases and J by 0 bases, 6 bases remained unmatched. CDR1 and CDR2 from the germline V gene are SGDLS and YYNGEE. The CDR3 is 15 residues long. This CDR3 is CASNREANSYNEQFF. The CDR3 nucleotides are TGTGCCAGCAACCGGGAGGCAAACTCCTACAATGAGCAGTTCTTC.